This T cell receptor (beta chain) emerged from a study of blood T cell repertoires in COVID-19. Study-level background: Samples came from the United States, Italy and Spain, spanning acute and convalescent COVID-19. T cells, B-cell-depleted T cells, or PBMCs provided the cDNA or gDNA that served as material.

J gave up 5 bases and V 6 bases, and 5 bases lay outside the gene matches. Germline loops: CDR1 PRHDT, CDR2 FYEKMQ (reference sequence). The CDR3 covers 14 residues. Per the authors' pipeline: Scientists estimated how many nucleated cells there were by amplifying reference gene primers. Method: immunoSEQ multiplex PCR; TCRdb's copy keeps in-frame clones and lacks some. The D gene and trimming were derived from the DNA, and the V and J assignments and clone size from that table. This repertoire shows 150,000 to 200,000 clones, around 81% found once; its top ten account for approximately 12%. Seattle cases were enrolled at active infection and followed longitudinally.

Sequences were obtained from peripheral blood. The sequence derives from a woman of 80 years or more with COVID-19, enrolled during active disease. The rearrangement uses TRBV13 and TRBJ2-1; 9 positions agree with TRBD2. The CDR3 spells CASRRAGGNNEQFF. In DNA, the CDR3 is TGTGCCAGCAGACGAGCGGGAGGAAACAATGAGCAGTTCTTC.